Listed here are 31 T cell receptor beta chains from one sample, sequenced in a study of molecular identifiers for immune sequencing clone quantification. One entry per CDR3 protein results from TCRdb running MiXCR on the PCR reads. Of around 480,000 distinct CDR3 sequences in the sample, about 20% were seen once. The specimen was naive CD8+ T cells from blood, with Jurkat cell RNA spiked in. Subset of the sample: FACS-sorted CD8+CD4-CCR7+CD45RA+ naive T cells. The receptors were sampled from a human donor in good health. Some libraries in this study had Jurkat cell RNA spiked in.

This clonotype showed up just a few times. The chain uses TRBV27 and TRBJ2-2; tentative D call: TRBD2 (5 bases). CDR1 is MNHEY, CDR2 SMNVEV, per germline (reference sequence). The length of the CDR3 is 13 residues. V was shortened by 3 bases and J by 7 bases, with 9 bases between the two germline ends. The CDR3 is CASSFPGGGELFF. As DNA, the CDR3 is TGTGCCAGCAGTTTTCCAGGAGGCGGGGAGCTGTTTTTT.

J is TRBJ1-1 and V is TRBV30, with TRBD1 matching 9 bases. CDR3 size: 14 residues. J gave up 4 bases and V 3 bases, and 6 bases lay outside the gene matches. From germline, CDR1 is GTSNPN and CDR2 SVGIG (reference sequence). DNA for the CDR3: TGTGCCTGGAGCGTAGGGACAGGGACCACTGAAGCTTTCTTT. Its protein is CAWSVGTGTTEAFF.

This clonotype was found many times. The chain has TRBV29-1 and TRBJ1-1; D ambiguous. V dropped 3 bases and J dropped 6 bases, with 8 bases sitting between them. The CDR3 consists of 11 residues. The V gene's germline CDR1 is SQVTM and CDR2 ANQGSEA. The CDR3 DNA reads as TGCAGCGTTGAGGGAACACCTGAAGCTTTCTTT. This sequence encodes CSVEGTPEAFF.

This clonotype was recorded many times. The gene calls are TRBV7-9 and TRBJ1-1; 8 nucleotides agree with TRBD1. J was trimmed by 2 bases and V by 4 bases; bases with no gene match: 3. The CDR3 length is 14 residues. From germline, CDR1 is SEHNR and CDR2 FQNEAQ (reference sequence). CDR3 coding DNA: TGTGCCAGCAGCTCCACAGGGGGAAACACTGAAGCTTTCTTT. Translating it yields CASSSTGGNTEAFF.

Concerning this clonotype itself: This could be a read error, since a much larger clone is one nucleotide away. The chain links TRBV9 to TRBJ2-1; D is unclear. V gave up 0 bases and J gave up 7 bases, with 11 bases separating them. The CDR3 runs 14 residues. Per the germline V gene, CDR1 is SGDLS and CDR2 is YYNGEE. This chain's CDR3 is CASSVVGSPNEQFF. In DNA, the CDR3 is TGTGCCAGCAGCGTAGTCGGCTCCCCGAATGAGCAGTTCTTC.

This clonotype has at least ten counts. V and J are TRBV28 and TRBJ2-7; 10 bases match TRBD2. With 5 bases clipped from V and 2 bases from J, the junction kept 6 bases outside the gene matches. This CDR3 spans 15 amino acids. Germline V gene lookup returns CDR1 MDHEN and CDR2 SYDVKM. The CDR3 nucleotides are TGTGCCAGCAGTCCGGGACTAGCGAGTACCTACGAGCAGTACTTC. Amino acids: CASSPGLASTYEQYF.

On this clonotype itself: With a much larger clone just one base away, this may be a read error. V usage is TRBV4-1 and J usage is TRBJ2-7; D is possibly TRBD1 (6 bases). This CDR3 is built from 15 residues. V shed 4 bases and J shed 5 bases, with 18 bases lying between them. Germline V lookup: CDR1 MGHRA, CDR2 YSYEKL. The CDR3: CASSLRAQGFHEQYF. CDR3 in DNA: TGCGCCAGCAGCCTAAGGGCGCAGGGGTTCCACGAGCAGTACTTC.

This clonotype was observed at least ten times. The CDR3 nucleotides read TGTGCCAGCAGTTACTCCGGATACTTTGAAGCTTTCTTT. Encoded protein: CASSYSGYFEAFF. The chain links TRBV6-2 or TRBV6-3 to TRBJ1-1; D not resolved. V was cut by 0 bases and J by 7 bases, with 9 bases left in between. Per germline, CDR1 MNHEY and CDR2 SVGEGT. This CDR3 region has 13 residues.

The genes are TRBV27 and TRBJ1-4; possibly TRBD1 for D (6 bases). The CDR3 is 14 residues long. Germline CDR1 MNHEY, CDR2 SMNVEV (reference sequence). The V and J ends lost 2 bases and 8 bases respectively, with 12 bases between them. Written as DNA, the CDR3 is TGTGCCAGCAGTTTAACCGGGACAACCGAAAAACTGTTTTTT. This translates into CASSLTGTTEKLFF.

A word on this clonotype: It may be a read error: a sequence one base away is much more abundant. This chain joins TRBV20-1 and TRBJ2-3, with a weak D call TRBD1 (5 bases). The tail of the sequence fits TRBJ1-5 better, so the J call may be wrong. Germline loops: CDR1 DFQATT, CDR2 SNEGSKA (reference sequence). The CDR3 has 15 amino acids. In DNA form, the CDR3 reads TGCAGTGCTAGCGGGCGGGGGAGATCCACAGATACGCAGCATTTT. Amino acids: CSASGRGRSTDTQHF.

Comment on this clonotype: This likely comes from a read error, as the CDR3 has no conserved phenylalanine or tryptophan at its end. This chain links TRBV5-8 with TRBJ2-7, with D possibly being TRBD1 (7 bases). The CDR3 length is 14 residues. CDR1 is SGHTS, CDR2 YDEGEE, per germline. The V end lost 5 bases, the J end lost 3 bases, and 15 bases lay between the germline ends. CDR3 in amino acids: CASRGGQGVYEQYL. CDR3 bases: TGTGCCAGCAGGGGGGGTCAGGGGGTCTACGAGCAGTACCTC.

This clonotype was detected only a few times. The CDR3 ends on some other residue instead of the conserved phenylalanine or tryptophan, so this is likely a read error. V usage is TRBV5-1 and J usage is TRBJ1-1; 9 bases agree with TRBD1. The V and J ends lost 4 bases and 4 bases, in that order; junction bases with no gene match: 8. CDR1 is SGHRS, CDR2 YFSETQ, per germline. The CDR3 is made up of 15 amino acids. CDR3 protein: CASSPGTGMGTEAFL. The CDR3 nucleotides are TGCGCCAGCAGCCCAGGGACAGGGATGGGCACTGAAGCTTTCTTA.

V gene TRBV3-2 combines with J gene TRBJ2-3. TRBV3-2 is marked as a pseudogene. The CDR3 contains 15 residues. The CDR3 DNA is TGTGCCAGCAGCCACCTTCACTTAGAGACAGATACGCAGTATTTT. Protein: CASSHLHLETDTQYF.

The CDR3: CASRLAGAATGELFF. The CDR3 region has the DNA TGTGCCAGCAGATTGGCGGGGGCTGCCACCGGGGAGCTGTTTTTT. The rearrangement joins TRBV27 to TRBJ2-2; possible D gene TRBD2, 7 bases. There are 15 residues in the CDR3. The V and J ends lost 6 bases and 4 bases respectively, with 15 bases between them. Germline CDR1 reads MNHEY; CDR2 reads SMNVEV (reference sequence).

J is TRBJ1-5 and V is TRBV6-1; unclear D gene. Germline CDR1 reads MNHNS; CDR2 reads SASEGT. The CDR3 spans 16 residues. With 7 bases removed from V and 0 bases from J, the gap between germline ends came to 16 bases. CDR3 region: CASIFGGLGSNQPQHF. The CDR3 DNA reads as TGTGCCAGCATCTTCGGAGGGTTGGGTAGCAATCAGCCCCAGCATTTT.

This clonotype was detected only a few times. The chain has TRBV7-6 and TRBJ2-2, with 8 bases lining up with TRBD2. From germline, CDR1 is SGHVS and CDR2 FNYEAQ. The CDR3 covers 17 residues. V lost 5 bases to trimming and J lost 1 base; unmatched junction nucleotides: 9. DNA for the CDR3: TGTGCCAGCAGCCAACTAGCGGAGGCGATGAACACCGGGGAGCTGTTTTTT. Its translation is CASSQLAEAMNTGELFF.

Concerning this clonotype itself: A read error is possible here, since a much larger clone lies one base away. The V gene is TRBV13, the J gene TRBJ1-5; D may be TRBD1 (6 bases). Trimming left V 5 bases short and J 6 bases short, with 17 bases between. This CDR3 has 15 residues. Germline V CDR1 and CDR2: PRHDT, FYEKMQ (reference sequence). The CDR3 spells CASSLGALGSQPQHF. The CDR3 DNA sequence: TGTGCCAGCAGCCTGGGGGCCCTAGGGAGTCAGCCCCAGCATTTT. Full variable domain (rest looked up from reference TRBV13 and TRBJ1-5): AAGVIQSPRHLIKEKRETATLKCYPIPRHDTVYWYQQGPGQDPQFLISFYEKMQSDKGSIPDRFSAQQFSDYHSELNMSSLELGDSALYFCASSLGALGSQPQHFGDGTRLSIL.

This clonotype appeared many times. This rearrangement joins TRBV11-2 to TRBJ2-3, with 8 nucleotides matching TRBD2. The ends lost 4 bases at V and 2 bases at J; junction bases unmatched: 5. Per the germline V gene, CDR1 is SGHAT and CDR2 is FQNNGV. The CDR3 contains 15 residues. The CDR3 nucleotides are TGTGCCAGCAGCTCGGAGCGGGGGTACACAGATACGCAGTATTTT. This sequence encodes CASSSERGYTDTQYF.

CDR3 region: CASSLPENTGELFF. CDR3 bases: TGTGCCAGCAGCTTGCCTGAGAACACCGGGGAGCTGTTTTTT. The rearrangement joins TRBV5-4 to TRBJ2-2; D is ambiguous. Germline V CDR1 and CDR2: SGHNT, YYREEE (reference sequence). V was clipped by 1 base and J by 1 base, with 5 bases between them. The CDR3 runs 14 residues.

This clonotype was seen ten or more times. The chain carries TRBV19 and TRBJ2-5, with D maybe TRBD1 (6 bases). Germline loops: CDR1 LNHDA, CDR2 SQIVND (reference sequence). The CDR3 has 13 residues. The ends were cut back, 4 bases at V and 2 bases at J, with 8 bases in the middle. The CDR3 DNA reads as TGTGCCAGTAGTAACAGGGAGCAAGAGACCCAGTACTTC. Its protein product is CASSNREQETQYF.

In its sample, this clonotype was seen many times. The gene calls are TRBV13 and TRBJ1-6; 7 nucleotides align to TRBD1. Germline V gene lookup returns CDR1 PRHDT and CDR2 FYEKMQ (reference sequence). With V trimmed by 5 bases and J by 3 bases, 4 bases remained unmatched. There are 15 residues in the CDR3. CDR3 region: CASSTRDSYNSPLHF. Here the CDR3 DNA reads TGTGCCAGCAGCACCCGGGACAGCTATAATTCACCCCTCCACTTT.

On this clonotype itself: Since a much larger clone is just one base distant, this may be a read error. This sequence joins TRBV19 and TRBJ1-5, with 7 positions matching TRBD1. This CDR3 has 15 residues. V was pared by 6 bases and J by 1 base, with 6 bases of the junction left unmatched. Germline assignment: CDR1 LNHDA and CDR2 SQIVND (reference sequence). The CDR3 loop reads CASSDRAESNQPQHF. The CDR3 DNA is TGTGCCAGTAGCGACAGGGCTGAAAGCAATCAGCCCCAGCATTTT.

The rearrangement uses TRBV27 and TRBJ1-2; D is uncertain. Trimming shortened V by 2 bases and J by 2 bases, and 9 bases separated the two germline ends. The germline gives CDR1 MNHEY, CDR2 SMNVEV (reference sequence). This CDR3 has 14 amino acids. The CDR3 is CASSLNSYNYGYTF. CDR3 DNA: TGTGCCAGCAGTTTAAACAGTTACAACTATGGCTACACCTTC.

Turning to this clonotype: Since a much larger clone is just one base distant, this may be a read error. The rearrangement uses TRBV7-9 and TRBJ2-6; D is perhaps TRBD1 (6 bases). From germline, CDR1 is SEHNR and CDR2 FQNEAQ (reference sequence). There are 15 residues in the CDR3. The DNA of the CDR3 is TGTGCCAGCAGCTCTGGACCATTGGGGGCCAACGTCCCGACTTTC. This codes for CASSSGPLGANVPTF.

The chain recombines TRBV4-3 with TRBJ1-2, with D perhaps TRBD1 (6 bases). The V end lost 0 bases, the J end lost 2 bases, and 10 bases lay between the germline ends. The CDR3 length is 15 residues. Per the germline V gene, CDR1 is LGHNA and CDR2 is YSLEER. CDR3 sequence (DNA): TGCGCCAGCAGCCAAGATCCTGGGGGCAACTATGGCTACACCTTC. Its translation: CASSQDPGGNYGYTF.

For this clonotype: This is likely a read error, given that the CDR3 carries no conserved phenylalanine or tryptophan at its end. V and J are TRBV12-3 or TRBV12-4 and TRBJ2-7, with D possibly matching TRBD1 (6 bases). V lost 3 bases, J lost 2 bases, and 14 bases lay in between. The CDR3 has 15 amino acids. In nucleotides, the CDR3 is TGTGCCAGCAGTTTCGTATGGGACAACGCCTACGAGCAGTACTCC. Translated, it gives CASSFVWDNAYEQYS.

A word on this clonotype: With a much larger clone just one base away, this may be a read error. In DNA, the CDR3 is TGTGCCAGCAGCACAGGATGGACCTACGAGCAGTACTTC. Amino acids: CASSTGWTYEQYF. The V and J genes are TRBV5-6 and TRBJ2-7, with D possibly being TRBD1 (5 bases). The CDR3 sequence is 13 residues long. Per germline, CDR1 SGHDT and CDR2 YYEEEE. V was shortened by 4 bases and J by 2 bases, with 10 bases between the two germline ends.

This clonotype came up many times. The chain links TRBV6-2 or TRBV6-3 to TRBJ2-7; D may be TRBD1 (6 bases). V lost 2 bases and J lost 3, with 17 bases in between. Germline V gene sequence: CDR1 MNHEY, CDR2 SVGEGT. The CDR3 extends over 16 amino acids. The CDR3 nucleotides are TGTGCCAGCAGTTACGCTATCCGGGACACTGGCTACGAGCAGTACTTC. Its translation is CASSYAIRDTGYEQYF.

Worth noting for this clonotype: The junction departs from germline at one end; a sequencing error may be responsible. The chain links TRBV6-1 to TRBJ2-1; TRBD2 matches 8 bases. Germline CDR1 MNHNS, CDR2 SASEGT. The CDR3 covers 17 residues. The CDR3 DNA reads TGTGCCAGCAGTGAAATGATAGCGGGGTTCCTATACATTGAGCAGTTCTTC. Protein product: CASSEMIAGFLYIEQFF.

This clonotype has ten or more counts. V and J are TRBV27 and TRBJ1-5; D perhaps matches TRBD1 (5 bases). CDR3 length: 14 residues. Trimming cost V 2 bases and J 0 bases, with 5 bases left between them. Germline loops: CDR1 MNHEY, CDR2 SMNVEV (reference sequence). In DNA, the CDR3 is TGTGCCAGCAGTTTACAGGGTAGCAATCAGCCCCAGCATTTT. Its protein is CASSLQGSNQPQHF.

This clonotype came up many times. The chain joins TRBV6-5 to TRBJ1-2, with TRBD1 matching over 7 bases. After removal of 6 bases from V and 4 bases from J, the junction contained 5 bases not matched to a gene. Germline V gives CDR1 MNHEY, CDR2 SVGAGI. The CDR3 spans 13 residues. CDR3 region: CASSQGQFYGYTF. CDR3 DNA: TGTGCCAGCAGCCAGGGACAGTTCTATGGCTACACCTTC.